Only a few counts were recorded for the clone carrying this TCR beta chain. No antigen is known for it. This entry belongs to a study of post-analysis software for immune sequencing data. As for the study in general: Included courses were relapsing-remitting and secondary progressive multiple sclerosis; progressive-relapsing multiple sclerosis was also included. Overall study results and limits: Controls showed lower frequencies than patients for five TRBV segments, and TRBV5-6, TRBV5-1 and TRBV20-1 were among these. Samples sharing a preparation batch grouped tightly together when assessed by F measure. Normalized Chao1 diversity was significantly lower in multiple sclerosis patients than in controls.

cDNA libraries for TCR beta contained unique molecular identifiers. Input of 1 to 10 million T cells yielded some 500,000 cDNA molecules. TCRdb used MiXCR to reprocess the PCR reads, holding one entry per CDR3 protein. The table includes approximately 730,000 distinct CDR3 sequences, under 60% detected once. V was shortened by 4 bases and J by 2 bases, with 17 bases between the two germline ends. Germline CDR1 SGDLS, CDR2 YYNGEE. The CDR3 runs to 16 residues. The sequenced material came from blood. V is TRBV9 and J is TRBJ2-3, with D possibly being TRBD1 (5 bases). This receptor was taken from a girl between 5 and 17 years old with multiple sclerosis. DNA for the CDR3: TGTGCCAGCAGCTCCAGGGTCGGCGGACCCACAGATACGCAGTATTTT. It translates to CASSSRVGGPTDTQYF.